Shown below are 12 T cell receptor beta chains from a single sample sequenced in a study of blood T cell repertoires in COVID-19. Clones were read by immunoSEQ multiplex PCR, and TCRdb kept only the in-frame ones, dropping some. The sample has some 250,000 clones, about 88% seen once. Sequencing input: peripheral blood. The receptors come from a woman in her sixties with COVID-19, enrolled during active disease.

This clone showed up just once. The V and J genes are TRBV28 and TRBJ1-2; 7 nucleotides align to TRBD1. The junction had 7 bases not matched to a gene; V was cut back by 5 bases and J by 4 bases. The CDR3 is made up of 14 amino acids. Per germline, CDR1 MDHEN and CDR2 SYDVKM. The CDR3 nucleotides are TGTGCCAGCAGTCAGCCCGGGACAGCCTATGGCTACACCTTC. It codes for CASSQPGTAYGYTF.

The chain uses TRBV24-1 and TRBJ2-7; TRBD2 agrees at 9 bases. In germline, CDR1 is KGHDR, CDR2 SFDVKD. Trimming at V came to 5 bases and at J to 5 bases, leaving 9 bases not matched to a gene. The CDR3 length is 15 residues. The chain's CDR3 is CATSGAGVAGDEQYF. The CDR3 DNA sequence: TGTGCCACCAGTGGAGCCGGGGTAGCGGGAGACGAGCAGTACTTC.

The rearrangement links TRBV24-1 to TRBJ2-5; a possible D gene is TRBD1 (5 bases). The V end lost 5 bases, the J end lost 1 base, and 10 bases lay between the germline ends. The germline V gene encodes CDR1 KGHDR and CDR2 SFDVKD. The CDR3 has 14 amino acids. The DNA of the CDR3 is TGTGCCACCAGTGTACCGACAGTCCAAGAGACCCAGTACTTC. It codes for CATSVPTVQETQYF.

This clone was recorded only once. The CDR3, as DNA: TGTGCCAGCAGCGTGCGCGGCACATACAATGAGCAGTTCTTC. This translates into CASSVRGTYNEQFF. The chain carries TRBV9 and TRBJ2-1; D gene unclear. Germline values: CDR1 SGDLS, CDR2 YYNGEE. V was shortened by 2 bases and J by 4 bases, with 10 bases between the two germline ends. CDR3 length: 14 amino acids.

The chain combines TRBV4-2 with TRBJ2-7; the D gene is possibly TRBD2 (6 bases). The CDR3 is 15 amino acids. V was pared by 0 bases and J by 3 bases, with 12 bases between. Germline values: CDR1 LGHNA, CDR2 YNFKEQ. This chain's CDR3 is CASSQEWGRIYEQYF. CDR3 coding DNA: TGTGCCAGCAGCCAAGAATGGGGGAGGATCTACGAGCAGTACTTC.

The chain has TRBV28 and TRBJ2-3; 9 nucleotides line up with TRBD1. The V gene end was trimmed by 5 bases and the J gene end by 3 bases; junction bases not matched to a gene: 9. This CDR3 spans 16 amino acids. CDR1 is MDHEN and CDR2 is SYDVKM in the germline V gene. This CDR3 is CASSRYRGRATDTQYF. CDR3 DNA sequence: TGTGCCAGCAGTCGCTACAGGGGGCGCGCAACAGATACGCAGTATTTT.

This chain connects TRBV6-5 to TRBJ2-1; weak D call: TRBD1 (5 bases). Trimming took 4 bases from V and 10 from J, leaving 17 bases between them. CDR1 is MNHEY and CDR2 is SVGAGI in the germline V gene. The CDR3 loop spans 14 amino acids. The CDR3, as DNA: TGTGCCAGCAGTTCAAACCGCAGGGTGCGCGAGCAGTTCTTC. Translated, it gives CASSSNRRVREQFF.

The V and J genes are TRBV5-4 and TRBJ1-5; a possible D gene is TRBD1 (6 bases). Germline V gene lookup returns CDR1 SGHNT and CDR2 YYREEE (reference sequence). V gave up 4 bases and J gave up 7 bases, with 12 bases separating them. This CDR3 has 13 residues. The CDR3 here is CASSRGRGQPQHF. The DNA of the CDR3 is TGTGCCAGCAGCCGAGGCAGGGGACAGCCCCAGCATTTT.

The chain has TRBV5-6 and TRBJ2-5; TRBD2 matches 8 bases. The J segment lost 3 bases and the V segment lost 1 base, leaving 2 bases of the junction unmatched. Looked up from germline, CDR1 is SGHDT and CDR2 is YYEEEE. CDR3 size: 14 residues. DNA of the CDR3: TGTGCCAGCAGCTTGAAAGCGGGAGAAGAGACCCAGTACTTC. It is translated as CASSLKAGEETQYF.

This chain uses TRBV30 with TRBJ1-5, with D tentatively TRBD1 (5 bases). There are 14 residues in the CDR3. Germline V CDR1 and CDR2: GTSNPN, SVGIG (reference sequence). Trimming pared 0 bases from V and 7 bases from J, leaving 13 bases between. CDR3 residues: CAWSVSDSFQPQHF. The CDR3 DNA is TGTGCCTGGAGTGTGAGTGACAGCTTCCAGCCCCAGCATTTT.

V and J are TRBV5-5 and TRBJ1-1; D is uncertain. With 0 bases removed from V and 0 bases from J, the gap between germline ends came to 6 bases. This CDR3 is 14 amino acids long. Per the germline V gene, CDR1 is SGHKS and CDR2 is YYEKEE (reference sequence). The CDR3 DNA reads TGTGCCAGCAGCTTGGTACGGTTGAACACTGAAGCTTTCTTT. This encodes CASSLVRLNTEAFF.

This chain joins TRBV9 and TRBJ1-4; 8 bases agree with TRBD1. Germline CDR1 SGDLS, CDR2 YYNGEE. J gave up 7 bases and V 3 bases, and 5 bases lay outside the gene matches. The CDR3 is 14 amino acids. The CDR3 spells CASSGSGGSEKLFF. DNA of the CDR3: TGTGCCAGCAGCGGATCAGGGGGCAGTGAAAAACTGTTTTTT.